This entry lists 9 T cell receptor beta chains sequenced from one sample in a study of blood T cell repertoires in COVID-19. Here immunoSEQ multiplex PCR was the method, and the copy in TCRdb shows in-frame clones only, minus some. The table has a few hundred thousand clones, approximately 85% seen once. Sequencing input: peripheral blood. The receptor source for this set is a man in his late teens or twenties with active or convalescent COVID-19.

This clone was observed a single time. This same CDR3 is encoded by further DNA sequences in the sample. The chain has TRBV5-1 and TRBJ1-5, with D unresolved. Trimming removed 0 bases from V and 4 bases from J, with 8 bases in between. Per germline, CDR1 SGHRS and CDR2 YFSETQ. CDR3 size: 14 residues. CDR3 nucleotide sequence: TGCGCCAGCAGCTTGGAAGGGAGGAATCAGCCCCAGCATTTT. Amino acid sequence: CASSLEGRNQPQHF.

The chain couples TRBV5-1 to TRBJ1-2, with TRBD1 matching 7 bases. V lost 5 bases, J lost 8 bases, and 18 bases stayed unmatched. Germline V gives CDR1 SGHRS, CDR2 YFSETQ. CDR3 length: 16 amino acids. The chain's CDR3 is CASRRGGQSPLGGYTF. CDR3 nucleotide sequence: TGCGCCAGCAGGAGAGGGGGACAGAGTCCCCTTGGCGGCTACACCTTC.

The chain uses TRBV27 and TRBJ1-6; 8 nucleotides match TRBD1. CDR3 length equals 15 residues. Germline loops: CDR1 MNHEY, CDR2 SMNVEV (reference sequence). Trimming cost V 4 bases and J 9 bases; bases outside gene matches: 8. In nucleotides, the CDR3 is TGTGCCAGCAGTTCGGACAGGGCCCTAGGTTCACCCCTCCACTTT. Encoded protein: CASSSDRALGSPLHF.

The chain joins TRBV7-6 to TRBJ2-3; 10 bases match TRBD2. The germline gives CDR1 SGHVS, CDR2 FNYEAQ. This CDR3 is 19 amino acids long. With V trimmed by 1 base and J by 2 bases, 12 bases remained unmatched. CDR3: CASSLVTSGAYRDTDTQYF. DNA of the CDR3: TGTGCCAGCAGCTTAGTAACTAGCGGGGCCTATAGGGACACAGATACGCAGTATTTT.

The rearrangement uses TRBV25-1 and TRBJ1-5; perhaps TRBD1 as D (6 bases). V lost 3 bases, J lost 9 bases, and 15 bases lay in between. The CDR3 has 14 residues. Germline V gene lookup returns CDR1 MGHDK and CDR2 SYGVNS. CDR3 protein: CASSDYRVGGPQHF. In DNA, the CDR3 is TGTGCCAGCAGTGACTACAGGGTTGGGGGGCCCCAGCATTTT.

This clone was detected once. The CDR3 loop reads CASSVDTANSYNSPLHF. The CDR3 DNA is TGTGCCAGCAGCGTAGACACAGCCAACTCCTATAATTCACCCCTCCACTTT. The gene calls are TRBV9 and TRBJ1-6; D uncertain. V was pared by 0 bases and J by 0 bases, with 10 bases between. Germline CDR1 SGDLS, CDR2 YYNGEE. CDR3 length: 17 amino acids.

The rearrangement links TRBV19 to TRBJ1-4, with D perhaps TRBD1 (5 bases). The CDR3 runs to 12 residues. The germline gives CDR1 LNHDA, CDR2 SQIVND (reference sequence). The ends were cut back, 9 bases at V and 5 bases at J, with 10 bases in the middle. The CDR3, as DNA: TGTGCCAGCCGAGACAGAAATGAAAAACTGTTTTTT. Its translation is CASRDRNEKLFF.

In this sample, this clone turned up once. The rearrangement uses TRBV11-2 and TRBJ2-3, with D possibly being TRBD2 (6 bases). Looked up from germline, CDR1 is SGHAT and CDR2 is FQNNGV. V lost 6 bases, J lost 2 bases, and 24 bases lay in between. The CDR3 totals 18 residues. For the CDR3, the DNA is TGTGCCAGCAGTCTACCGATCGGTAGCGGCGTTTCCACAGATACGCAGTATTTT. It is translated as CASSLPIGSGVSTDTQYF.

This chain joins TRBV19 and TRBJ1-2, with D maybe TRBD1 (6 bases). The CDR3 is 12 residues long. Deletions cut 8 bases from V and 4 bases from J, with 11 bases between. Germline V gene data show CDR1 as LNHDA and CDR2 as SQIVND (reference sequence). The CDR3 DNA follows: TGTGCCAGTCGCGACAGGATCTATGGCTACACCTTC. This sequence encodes CASRDRIYGYTF.